This T cell receptor (beta chain) appears in the sequencing data of a study of blood T cell repertoires in COVID-19. Study context: Specimens from acute and convalescent COVID-19 originated in the United States, Italy and Spain.

Method: immunoSEQ multiplex PCR; TCRdb's copy keeps in-frame clones and lacks some. The table records more than 200,000 clones, approximately 90% of them present only once. From germline, CDR1 is GTSNPN and CDR2 SVGIG (reference sequence). This CDR3 comprises 14 residues. V lost 7 bases, J lost 5 bases, and 18 bases lay in between. The sample consisted of PBMCs or T cells enriched from blood (not recorded which). V usage is TRBV30 and J usage is TRBJ2-1; D may be TRBD1 (6 bases). The receptor was isolated from a woman in her 30s who had recovered from COVID-19. DNA of the CDR3: TGTGCCTTTACCGGGACAAACTGGAACAATGAGCAGTTCTTC. Protein: CAFTGTNWNNEQFF. The variable domain in full, with the rest retrieved from reference TRBV30 and TRBJ2-1, is SQTIHQWPATLVQPVGSPLSLECTVEGTSNPNLYWYRQAAGRGLQLLFYSVGIGQISSEVPQNLSASRPQDRQFILSSKKLLLSDSGFYLCAFTGTNWNNEQFFGPGTRLTVL.